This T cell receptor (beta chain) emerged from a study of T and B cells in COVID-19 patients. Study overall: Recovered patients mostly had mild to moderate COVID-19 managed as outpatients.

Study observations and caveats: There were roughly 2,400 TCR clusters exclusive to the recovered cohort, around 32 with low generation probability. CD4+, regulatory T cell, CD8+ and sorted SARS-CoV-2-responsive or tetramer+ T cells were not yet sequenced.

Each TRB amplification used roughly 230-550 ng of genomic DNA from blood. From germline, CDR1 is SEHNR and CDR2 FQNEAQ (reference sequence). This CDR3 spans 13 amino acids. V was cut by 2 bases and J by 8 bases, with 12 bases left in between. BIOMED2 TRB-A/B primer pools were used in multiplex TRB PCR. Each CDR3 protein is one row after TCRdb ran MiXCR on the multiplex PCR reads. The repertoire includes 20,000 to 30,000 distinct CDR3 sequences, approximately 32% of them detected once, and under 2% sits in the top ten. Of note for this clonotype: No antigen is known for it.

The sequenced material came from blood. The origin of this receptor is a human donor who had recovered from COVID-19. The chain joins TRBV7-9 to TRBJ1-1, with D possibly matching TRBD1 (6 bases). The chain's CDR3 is CASSLNREGEAFF. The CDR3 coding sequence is TGTGCCAGCAGCTTAAACAGGGAGGGCGAAGCTTTCTTT.